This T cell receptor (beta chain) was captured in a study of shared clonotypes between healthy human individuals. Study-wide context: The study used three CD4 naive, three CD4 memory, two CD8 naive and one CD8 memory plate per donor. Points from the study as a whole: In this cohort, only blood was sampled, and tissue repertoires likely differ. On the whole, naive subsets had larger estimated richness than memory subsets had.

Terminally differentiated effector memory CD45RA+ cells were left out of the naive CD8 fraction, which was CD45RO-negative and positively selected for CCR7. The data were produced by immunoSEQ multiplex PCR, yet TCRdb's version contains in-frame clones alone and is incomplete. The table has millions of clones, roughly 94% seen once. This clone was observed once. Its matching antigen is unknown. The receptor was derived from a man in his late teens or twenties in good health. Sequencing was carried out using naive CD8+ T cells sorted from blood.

The CDR3 here is CASSADPGWETQYF. The CDR3 DNA follows: TGTGCCAGCAGCGCCGACCCTGGGTGGGAGACCCAGTACTTC. This chain uses TRBV7-9 with TRBJ2-5; D not resolved. Germline-derived CDR1 and CDR2 are SEHNR and FQNEAQ (reference sequence). V lost 5 bases and J 5 bases, leaving 15 bases between the germline ends. The length of the CDR3 is 14 residues.